The 27 T cell receptor beta chains presented below share a single source sample, sequenced in a study of blood T cell repertoires in COVID-19. The protocol was immunoSEQ multiplex PCR, while the TCRdb copy is restricted to in-frame clones and leaves out a portion. The data show some 150,000 clones, with about 77% seen just once and around 4% held by the top ten. The sequencing sample was made of peripheral blood. All receptors derive from a man in his 60s with acute or convalescent COVID-19.

The rearrangement links TRBV28 to TRBJ1-2; a possible D gene is TRBD1 (5 bases). Between the trimmed V and J ends, which lost 3 bases and 8 bases, there was a span of 10 bases. The V gene's germline CDR1 is MDHEN and CDR2 SYDVKM. CDR3 length equals 12 residues. The CDR3: CASSLGGWGYTF. The CDR3 DNA reads TGTGCCAGCAGTTTGGGGGGTTGGGGCTACACCTTC.

This clone came up many times. The V and J genes are TRBV9 and TRBJ1-3; the D gene is possibly TRBD1 (5 bases). Germline CDR1 reads SGDLS; CDR2 reads YYNGEE. This CDR3 is built from 15 residues. V shed 0 bases and J shed 4 bases, with 11 bases lying between them. CDR3 amino acids: CASSVGQTSGNTIYF. The CDR3 bases are TGTGCCAGCAGCGTAGGACAGACCTCGGGAAACACCATATATTTT.

This clone was seen only a few times. The chain combines TRBV11-2 with TRBJ1-2; D is ambiguous. There are 16 residues in the CDR3. Germline V gene lookup returns CDR1 SGHAT and CDR2 FQNNGV. The V and J ends lost 2 bases and 0 bases respectively, with 13 bases between them. This chain's CDR3 is CASSLLSTAANYGYTF. CDR3 nucleotides: TGTGCCAGCAGCTTACTTTCCACAGCAGCTAACTATGGCTACACCTTC.

The rearrangement links TRBV7-9 to TRBJ1-1; unclear D gene. Germline V CDR1 and CDR2: SEHNR, FQNEAQ (reference sequence). The CDR3 is 12 residues long. V shed 5 bases and J shed 5 bases, with 9 bases lying between them. The CDR3 DNA reads TGTGCCAGCAGCGTCAGGAATACTGAAGCTTTCTTT. Amino acids: CASSVRNTEAFF.

CDR3 in DNA: TGTGCCAGCAGTCCTCTAATGCGGGAGGGGCTCCAAGAGACCCAGTACTTC. This encodes CASSPLMREGLQETQYF. V gene TRBV27 combines with J gene TRBJ2-5; 9 bases agree with TRBD2. The CDR3 is 17 residues long. V was clipped by 5 bases and J by 1 base; unmatched bases: 11. From germline, CDR1 is MNHEY and CDR2 SMNVEV (reference sequence).

J is TRBJ1-2 and V is TRBV12-3 or TRBV12-4; D is unclear. The CDR3 has 13 amino acids. Trimming stripped 3 bases from V and 2 bases from J, with 7 bases between. CDR3 loop: CASSFAGNYGYTF. The CDR3 nucleotides are TGTGCCAGCAGTTTTGCGGGGAACTATGGCTACACCTTC.

The chain carries TRBV25-1 and TRBJ2-5, with unresolved D. Trimming shortened V by 4 bases and J by 4 bases, and 13 bases separated the two germline ends. The CDR3 runs to 14 residues. Per the germline V gene, CDR1 is MGHDK and CDR2 is SYGVNS. The CDR3, as DNA: TGTGCCAGCAGTGCATCTCTCTTGAGAGAGACCCAGTACTTC. It encodes CASSASLLRETQYF.

The chain employs TRBV28 and TRBJ2-7, with 7 positions matching TRBD2. Germline CDR1 reads MDHEN; CDR2 reads SYDVKM. The trim removed 1 base at V and 4 bases at J, leaving 4 bases unmatched. CDR3 size: 14 residues. The CDR3 region has the DNA TGTGCCAGCAGTTTATTGGCGGGGGATTACGAGCAGTACTTC. Its protein is CASSLLAGDYEQYF.

The V and J genes are TRBV5-5 and TRBJ1-4; D not certain. Germline loops: CDR1 SGHKS, CDR2 YYEKEE (reference sequence). The CDR3 spans 15 residues. The V and J ends lost 0 bases and 4 bases respectively, with 10 bases between them. The CDR3 DNA follows: TGTGCCAGCAGCTTGGGGACTGTTATTAATGAAAAACTGTTTTTT. This encodes CASSLGTVINEKLFF.

This chain joins TRBV2 and TRBJ2-7, with 9 nucleotides matching TRBD2. The V segment lost 6 bases and the J segment 0 bases; nucleotides outside the gene matches: 3. CDR1 and CDR2 from the germline V gene are SNHLY and FYNNEI. The CDR3 is 14 amino acids. The CDR3 sequence is CASRSGRSSYEQYF. The CDR3 region has the DNA TGTGCCAGCAGGAGCGGGAGGAGCTCCTACGAGCAGTACTTC.

The V and J genes are TRBV4-2 and TRBJ2-3; TRBD2 might be the D (5 bases). The germline V and J ends were trimmed by 0 bases and 11 bases, with 15 bases remaining between them. The CDR3 spans 14 residues. Per germline, CDR1 LGHNA and CDR2 YNFKEQ. The CDR3 DNA sequence: TGTGCCAGCAGCCAAGAGCGGGTAGGCGGCGAGCAGTATTTT. This sequence encodes CASSQERVGGEQYF.

The rearrangement links TRBV19 to TRBJ2-5; D is perhaps TRBD1 (6 bases). With 5 bases removed from V and 1 base from J, the gap between germline ends came to 14 bases. CDR1 is LNHDA, CDR2 SQIVND, per germline (reference sequence). The CDR3 has 15 amino acids. CDR3 coding DNA: TGTGCCAGTAGTGGATCCGGGACAACCCAAGAGACCCAGTACTTC. Amino acid sequence: CASSGSGTTQETQYF.

The chain links TRBV5-4 to TRBJ2-7; 7 nucleotides line up with TRBD1. CDR1 is SGHNT and CDR2 is YYREEE in the germline V gene (reference sequence). The CDR3 totals 16 residues. J lost 5 bases, V lost 2 bases, and 13 bases had no gene match. DNA of the CDR3: TGTGCCAGCAGCTTCCTAGGGGGCGCGAGTTTGGACGAGCAGTACTTC. It is translated as CASSFLGGASLDEQYF.

This chain links TRBV7-9 with TRBJ2-7, with 7 bases lining up with TRBD2. The CDR3 has 17 residues. J gave up 3 bases and V 7 bases, and 18 bases lay outside the gene matches. Germline CDR1 is SEHNR and CDR2 is FQNEAQ (reference sequence). CDR3 nucleotides: TGTGCCAGCATCCCCCCAGGTGGGGGACTAAGAGGCTACGAGCAGTACTTC. Translating gives CASIPPGGGLRGYEQYF.

This chain links TRBV4-1 with TRBJ1-1; 8 bases agree with TRBD1. The CDR3 spans 15 residues. Germline V CDR1 and CDR2: MGHRA, YSYEKL. After removal of 7 bases from V and 0 bases from J, the junction contained 7 bases not matched to a gene. Here the CDR3 reads CASTPGGLLNTEAFF. CDR3 coding DNA: TGCGCCAGCACCCCAGGGGGCTTGTTGAACACTGAAGCTTTCTTT.

CDR3 region: CASSLGRVSYEQYF. The CDR3 DNA reads as TGTGCCAGCAGCTTGGGTCGGGTATCCTACGAGCAGTACTTC. V and J are TRBV5-6 and TRBJ2-7; D gene uncertain. The CDR3 has 14 residues. The germline V gene encodes CDR1 SGHDT and CDR2 YYEEEE. V lost 0 bases, J lost 1 base, and 8 bases lay in between.

This chain connects TRBV6-5 to TRBJ1-5; 7 bases line up with TRBD1. The CDR3 length is 14 residues. Germline V lookup: CDR1 MNHEY, CDR2 SVGAGI. Trimming at V came to 7 bases and at J to 2 bases, leaving 5 bases not matched to a gene. The CDR3 sequence: CASTTGPGNQPQHF. Written as DNA, the CDR3 is TGTGCCAGCACGACAGGGCCAGGCAATCAGCCCCAGCATTTT.

The rearrangement links TRBV5-1 to TRBJ2-1, with 7 positions matching TRBD1. With 4 bases clipped from V and 3 bases from J, the junction kept 4 bases outside the gene matches. Germline-derived CDR1 and CDR2 are SGHRS and YFSETQ. The CDR3 spans 14 residues. The CDR3 DNA follows: TGCGCCAGCAGCGGCGGACAGGACTACAATGAGCAGTTCTTC. Translated: CASSGGQDYNEQFF.

This clone has just one count. The chain combines TRBV27 with TRBJ1-2; 8 bases are a match to TRBD1. Trimming took 6 bases from V and 2 from J; bases not matched to a gene: 5. Looked up from germline, CDR1 is MNHEY and CDR2 is SMNVEV (reference sequence). This CDR3 comprises 14 residues. CDR3 DNA: TGTGCCAGCAGCAACCCAGGGGGCAACTATGGCTACACCTTC. It is translated as CASSNPGGNYGYTF.

This clone came up a few times. This sequence joins TRBV7-3 and TRBJ2-2; 7 bases are shared with TRBD1. Germline CDR1 reads SGHTA; CDR2 reads FQGTGA. The CDR3 contains 15 residues. J gave up 1 base and V 3 bases, and 2 bases lay outside the gene matches. The CDR3 coding sequence is TGTGCCAGCAGCTTTGGACAGGTGAACACCGGGGAGCTGTTTTTT. Protein sequence: CASSFGQVNTGELFF.

This clone was picked up one time. This chain connects TRBV24-1 to TRBJ2-3; 7 bases map to TRBD1. V shed 5 bases and J 0 bases; nucleotides not matched to a gene: 7. Germline assignment: CDR1 KGHDR and CDR2 SFDVKD. The CDR3 loop spans 16 amino acids. CDR3 DNA: TGTGCCACCAGTGGGTCACAGGGGAGTAGCACAGATACGCAGTATTTT. It is translated as CATSGSQGSSTDTQYF.

The chain employs TRBV29-1 and TRBJ2-5; 11 bases map to TRBD2. Losses at the gene ends were 7 bases for V and 14 bases for J; bases not matched to a gene: 6. Germline V gene lookup returns CDR1 SQVTM and CDR2 ANQGSEA. The CDR3 loop spans 10 amino acids. CDR3 in DNA: TGCAGCGCGGGACTAGCGGAGCAATACTTC. As protein: CSAGLAEQYF.

The chain is built from TRBV11-2 and TRBJ1-2; 9 nucleotides line up with TRBD1. The CDR3 contains 18 residues. CDR1 SGHAT and CDR2 FQNNGV come from the germline V gene. V gave up 1 base and J gave up 0 bases; unmatched junction bases: 9. The CDR3: CASSLVRGQGPSNYGYTF. The CDR3 nucleotides read TGTGCCAGCAGCTTAGTCCGGGGACAGGGCCCTTCTAACTATGGCTACACCTTC.

This chain uses TRBV19 with TRBJ2-3, with D possibly TRBD2 on 5 matching bases. CDR3 length: 16 residues. Looked up from germline, CDR1 is LNHDA and CDR2 is SQIVND (reference sequence). V was trimmed by 2 bases and J by 1 base, leaving 13 bases between them. The CDR3 spells CASSIILAMGTDTQYF. The CDR3 nucleotides are TGTGCCAGTAGTATAATCCTAGCAATGGGCACAGATACGCAGTATTTT.

The chain couples TRBV19 to TRBJ1-1; TRBD1 aligns across 11 bases. This CDR3 has 17 residues. V lost 3 bases and J lost 4; bases outside the gene matches: 10. Germline V CDR1 and CDR2: LNHDA, SQIVND (reference sequence). Here the CDR3 DNA reads TGTGCCAGTAGTATCGGAAGGACAGGGGGCGCGGGCACTGAAGCTTTCTTT. This gives the protein CASSIGRTGGAGTEAFF.

The rearrangement uses TRBV30 and TRBJ1-1; D is uncertain. Germline-derived CDR1 and CDR2 are GTSNPN and SVGIG (reference sequence). V gave up 2 bases and J gave up 6 bases, with 10 bases separating them. CDR3 length: 12 amino acids. CDR3 nucleotides: TGTGCCTGGAGTCGGGGTAGGGCTGAAGCTTTCTTT. It specifies CAWSRGRAEAFF.

The chain is built from TRBV5-4 and TRBJ1-1; D perhaps matches TRBD1 (5 bases). Trimming removed 4 bases from V and 4 bases from J, with 17 bases in between. The CDR3 totals 15 residues. Germline CDR1 reads SGHNT; CDR2 reads YYREEE (reference sequence). CDR3 residues: CASSPQQGRRTEAFF. The CDR3 DNA reads as TGTGCCAGCAGCCCCCAGCAGGGTAGGCGCACTGAAGCTTTCTTT. The full variable domain, rest sourced from reference TRBV5-4 and TRBJ1-1, is ETGVTQSPTHLIKTRGQQVTLRCSSQSGHNTVSWYQQALGQGPQFIFQYYREEENGRGNFPPRFSGLQFPNYSSELNVNALELDDSALYLCASSPQQGRRTEAFFGQGTRLTVV.